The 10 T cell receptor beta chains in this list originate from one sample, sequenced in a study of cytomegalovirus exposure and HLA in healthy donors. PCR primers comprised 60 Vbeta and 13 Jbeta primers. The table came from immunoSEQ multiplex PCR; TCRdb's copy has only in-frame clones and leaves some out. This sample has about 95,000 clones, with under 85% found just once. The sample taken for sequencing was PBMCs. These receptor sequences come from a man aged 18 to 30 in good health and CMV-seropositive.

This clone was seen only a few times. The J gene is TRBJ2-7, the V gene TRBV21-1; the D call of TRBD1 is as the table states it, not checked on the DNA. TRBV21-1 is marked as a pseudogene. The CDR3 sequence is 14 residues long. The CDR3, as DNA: TGTGCCAGCACCGGGACAGGGAGTGATCACGAGCAGTACTTC. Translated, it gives CASTGTGSDHEQYF.

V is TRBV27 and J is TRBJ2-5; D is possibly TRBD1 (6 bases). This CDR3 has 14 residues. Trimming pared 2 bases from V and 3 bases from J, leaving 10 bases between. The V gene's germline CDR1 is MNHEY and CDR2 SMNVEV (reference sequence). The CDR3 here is CASSLVAGEETQYF. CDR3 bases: TGTGCCAGCAGTTTAGTGGCAGGGGAAGAGACCCAGTACTTC.

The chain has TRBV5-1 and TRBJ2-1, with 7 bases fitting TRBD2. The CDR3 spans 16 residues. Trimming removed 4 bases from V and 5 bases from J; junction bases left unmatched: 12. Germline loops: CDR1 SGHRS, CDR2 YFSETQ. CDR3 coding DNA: TGCGCCAGCAGCCTCCGTTTTGCGGGGGACCACAATGAGCAGTTCTTC. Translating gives CASSLRFAGDHNEQFF.

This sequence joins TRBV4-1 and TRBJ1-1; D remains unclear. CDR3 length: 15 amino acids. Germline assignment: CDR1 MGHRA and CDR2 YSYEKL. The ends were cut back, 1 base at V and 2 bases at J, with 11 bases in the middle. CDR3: CASSQVAAANTEAFF. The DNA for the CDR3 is TGCGCCAGCAGCCAAGTAGCGGCAGCCAACACTGAAGCTTTCTTT.

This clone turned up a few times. The CDR3 spells CASTISRQAYEQYF. CDR3 bases: TGTGCCAGCACGATAAGTAGGCAGGCCTACGAGCAGTACTTC. The J gene is TRBJ2-7, the V gene TRBV2; D is undetermined. The length of the CDR3 is 14 residues. CDR1 SNHLY and CDR2 FYNNEI come from the germline V gene. Between the trimmed V and J ends, which lost 7 bases and 2 bases, there was a span of 15 bases.

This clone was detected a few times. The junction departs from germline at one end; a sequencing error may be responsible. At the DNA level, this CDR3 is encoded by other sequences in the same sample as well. This chain's CDR3 is CASSSGLAGPQETQYF. The CDR3 nucleotides read TGTGCCAGCAGCTCGGGACTAGCGGGGCCCCAAGAGACCCAGTACTTC. V usage is TRBV5-1 and J usage is TRBJ2-5; 13 bases fit TRBD2. This CDR3 comprises 16 residues. The germline V gene encodes CDR1 SGHRS and CDR2 YFSETQ.

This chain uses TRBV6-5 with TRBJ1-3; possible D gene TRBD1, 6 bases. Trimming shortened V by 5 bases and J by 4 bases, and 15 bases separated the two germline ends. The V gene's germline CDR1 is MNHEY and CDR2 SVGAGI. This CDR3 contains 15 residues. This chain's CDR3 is CASSNRGARGNTIYF. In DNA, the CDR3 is TGTGCCAGCAGTAACCGGGGGGCGCGAGGAAACACCATATATTTT.

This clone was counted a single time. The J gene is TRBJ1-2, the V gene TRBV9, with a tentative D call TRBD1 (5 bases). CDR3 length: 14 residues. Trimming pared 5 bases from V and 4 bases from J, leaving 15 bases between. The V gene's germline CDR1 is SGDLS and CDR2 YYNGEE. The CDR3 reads CASSPGMGGYGYTF. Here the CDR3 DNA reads TGTGCCAGCAGTCCTGGGATGGGGGGCTATGGCTACACCTTC. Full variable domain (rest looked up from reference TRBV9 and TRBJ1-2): DSGVTQTPKHLITATGQRVTLRCSPRSGDLSVYWYQQSLDQGLQFLIQYYNGEERAKGNILERFSAQQFPDLHSELNLSSLELGDSALYFCASSPGMGGYGYTFGSGTRLTVV.

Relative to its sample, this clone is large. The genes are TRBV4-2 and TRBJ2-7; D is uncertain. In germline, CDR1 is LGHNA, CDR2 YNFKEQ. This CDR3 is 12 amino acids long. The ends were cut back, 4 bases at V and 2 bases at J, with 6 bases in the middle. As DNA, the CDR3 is TGTGCCAGCAGCCTAGACGCCTACGAGCAGTACTTC. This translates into CASSLDAYEQYF.

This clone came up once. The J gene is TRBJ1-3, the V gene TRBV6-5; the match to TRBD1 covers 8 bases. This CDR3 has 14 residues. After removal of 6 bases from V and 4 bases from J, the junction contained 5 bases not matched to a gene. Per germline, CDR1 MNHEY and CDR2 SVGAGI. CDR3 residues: CASSPGTGGNTIYF. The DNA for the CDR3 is TGTGCCAGCAGCCCCGGGACAGGCGGAAACACCATATATTTT.